What follows is one TCR beta chain and its context. Its antigen is currently unknown. Each subset's genomic DNA was split evenly across several immunoSEQ plates. The data were produced by immunoSEQ multiplex PCR, yet TCRdb's version contains in-frame clones alone and is incomplete. Found here are around 1 million clones, 60% to 85% of them singletons; the top ten hold roughly 1.5%. With 1 base clipped from V and 7 bases from J, the junction kept 6 bases outside the gene matches. This CDR3 spans 14 amino acids. CDR1 is GTSNPN and CDR2 is SVGIG in the germline V gene (reference sequence). This entry is derived from a study of shared clonotypes between healthy human individuals. Study observations and caveats: Shared clonotypes: about 5.3% naive CD4, under 4% naive CD8, 2.3% memory CD4, under 0.45% memory CD8. Naive subsets generally had larger estimated richness than memory subsets.

J is TRBJ1-5 and V is TRBV30; 8 positions agree with TRBD1. This clonotype was obtained from a young man in good health. Sample: memory CD4+ T cells sorted from blood. As to subset: CD45RA-negative fraction. CDR3 amino acids: CAWSARTGKQPQHF. CDR3 in DNA: TGTGCCTGGAGTGCTAGGACAGGGAAGCAGCCCCAGCATTTT. Full variable domain (outside the CDR3, taken from reference TRBV30 and TRBJ1-5): SQTIHQWPATLVQPVGSPLSLECTVEGTSNPNLYWYRQAAGRGLQLLFYSVGIGQISSEVPQNLSASRPQDRQFILSSKKLLLSDSGFYLCAWSARTGKQPQHFGDGTRLSIL.